The rows below give T cell receptor beta chains drawn from one sample of a study of CD4+ T cells in melanoma. Repertoires were generated with immunoSEQ multiplex PCR, while TCRdb's copy carries only in-frame clones and drops some. The top ten hold approximately 5.3% of the sample, which has fewer than 20,000 clones, roughly four fifths seen once. The sequenced sample was cells from a culture (not recorded whether cultured in vitro). These receptors originate from a human donor with melanoma. CDR3s include the opening cysteine and the closing phenylalanine or tryptophan. D genes are given only for firm matches. A row's size may be missing; if present it is once, few, many or a size class.

d_call	v_call	j_call	clone_size	cdr3_aa	cdr3_nt
NA	TRBV6-6	TRBJ2-2	NA	CASSYVVGGSTGELFF	TGTGCCAGCAGTTACGTCGTCGGGGGATCCACCGGGGAGCTGTTTTTT
TRBD1	TRBV7-3	TRBJ1-2	NA	CASSLDPGQGIIGYTF	TGTGCCAGCAGCTTAGACCCGGGACAGGGAATAATTGGCTACACCTTC
NA	TRBV15	TRBJ1-1	NA	CATSRGPGRDTEAFF	TGTGCCACCAGCAGAGGACCCGGGCGGGACACTGAAGCTTTCTTT
NA	TRBV5-1	TRBJ1-2	NA	CASSLDATGYTF	TGCGCCAGCAGCCTCGACGCTACTGGCTACACCTTC
NA	TRBV18	TRBJ1-1	NA	CASSPAAGAQLKTEAFF	TGTGCCAGCTCACCTGCAGCAGGGGCCCAACTGAAGACTGAAGCTTTCTTT
TRBD1	TRBV5-1	TRBJ2-1	NA	CATTKGTGGKEQFF	TGCGCCACCACTAAGGGGACAGGGGGCAAGGAGCAGTTCTTC
NA	TRBV21-1	TRBJ2-3	NA	CASNRAGQGRFGADTQYF	TGTGCCAGCAACAGAGCGGGACAGGGGAGATTTGGCGCAGATACGCAGTATTTT
NA	TRBV2	TRBJ2-1	once	CASSRERYNEQFF	TGTGCCAGCAGCAGGGAACGTTACAATGAGCAGTTCTTC
NA	TRBV5-1	TRBJ2-5	NA	CASSQVLTEKTQYF	TGCGCCAGCAGCCAAGTCTTGACAGAGAAGACCCAGTACTTC
TRBD2	TRBV7-2	TRBJ2-3	NA	CASSFSGGTQYF	TGTGCCAGCAGCTTCTCGGGGGGTACGCAGTATTTT
TRBD1	TRBV6-1	TRBJ1-2	few	CASNILGDRGLGYTF	TGTGCCAGCAATATACTTGGGGACAGGGGGCTCGGCTACACCTTC
NA	TRBV6-1	TRBJ2-1	NA	CASRKDRSHYNEQFF	TGTGCCAGCAGGAAAGACAGGTCCCACTACAATGAGCAGTTCTTC
TRBD2	TRBV7-3	TRBJ2-2	NA	CASSLRTSGGAPGELFF	TGTGCCAGCAGCTTAAGGACTAGCGGGGGGGCTCCCGGGGAGCTGTTTTTT
TRBD2	TRBV28	TRBJ2-5	NA	CATRGTGGREETQYF	TGTGCCACCCGGGGGACGGGGGGGCGGGAGGAGACCCAGTACTTC
NA	TRBV7-9	TRBJ2-1	NA	CASRASSYNEQFF	TGTGCCAGCAGAGCGTCTTCCTACAATGAGCAGTTCTTC
NA	TRBV5-1	TRBJ2-3	NA	CASSRGGATSTDTQYF	TGCGCCAGCAGCCGAGGGGGGGCAACTAGCACAGATACGCAGTATTTT
NA	TRBV5-1	TRBJ1-1	NA	CASSLARLSNMNTEAFF	TGCGCCAGCAGCTTGGCGAGACTCAGTAATATGAACACTGAAGCTTTCTTT
NA	TRBV19	TRBJ1-6	NA	CASSSPRGRPNSPLHF	TGTGCCAGTAGTTCCCCCCGGGGACGGCCGAATTCACCCCTCCACTTT
NA	TRBV30	TRBJ1-1	NA	CAQLTGASNTEAFF	TGTGCCCAATTAACGGGGGCGTCGAACACTGAAGCTTTCTTT
NA	TRBV7-8	TRBJ2-5	NA	CASSLREGYRGAETQYF	TGTGCCAGCAGCTTAAGGGAGGGCTATCGGGGGGCGGAGACCCAGTACTTC
NA	TRBV11-2	TRBJ2-3	once	CASSPPPGTLAIF	TGTGCCAGCAGCCCACCACCCGGGACACTGGCCATTTTT
TRBD1	TRBV6-1	TRBJ1-2	NA	CATDRGGSGYTF	TGTGCCACCGACAGGGGAGGAAGTGGCTACACCTTC
NA	TRBV21-1	TRBJ2-3	NA	CASSTNRVADTQYF	TGTGCCAGCAGCACCAACAGGGTAGCAGATACGCAGTATTTT
NA	TRBV4-1	TRBJ1-2	NA	CASSQNSGRKTNYGYTF	TGCGCCAGCAGCCAGAATTCAGGACGGAAGACTAACTATGGCTACACCTTC
NA	TRBV5-1	TRBJ2-2	NA	CASSIQGNYDGELFF	TGCGCCAGCAGCATACAGGGAAATTATGACGGGGAGCTGTTTTTT
NA	TRBV6-5	TRBJ1-6	NA	CASSYRNSPLHF	TGTGCCAGCAGTTACCGTAATTCACCCCTCCACTTT
NA	TRBV27	TRBJ1-2	NA	CASSQSGTPAYTF	TGTGCCAGCAGTCAATCGGGGACACCTGCCTACACCTTC
NA	TRBV19	TRBJ1-3	NA	CASSLYRASSGNTIYF	TGTGCCAGTAGTTTATACAGGGCGAGCTCTGGAAACACCATATATTTT
TRBD1	TRBV7-9	TRBJ2-7	NA	CASSLVGTGSYEQYF	TGTGCCAGCAGCTTGGTCGGGACAGGGTCCTACGAGCAGTACTTC
TRBD2	TRBV7-2	TRBJ2-4	NA	CASGGLAGVGNIQYF	TGTGCCAGCGGCGGACTAGCGGGTGTTGGGAACATTCAGTACTTC
TRBD1	TRBV10-2	TRBJ2-3	NA	CASRLTGTGGAGDTQYF	TGCGCCAGCAGACTTACTGGGACAGGGGGCGCGGGAGATACGCAGTATTTT
TRBD2	TRBV12-5	TRBJ2-1	NA	CASGLVFYPGGDVNEQFF	TGTGCTAGTGGTTTGGTATTTTACCCCGGGGGGGATGTCAATGAGCAGTTCTTC
TRBD1	TRBV30	TRBJ2-6	NA	CAWSRDRSSSGANVLTF	TGTGCCTGGAGTCGGGACAGGTCATCCTCTGGGGCCAACGTCCTGACTTTC
NA	TRBV10-1	TRBJ1-1	NA	CASSRNMNTEAFF	TGCGCCAGCAGTAGAAATATGAACACTGAAGCTTTCTTT
NA	TRBV6-5	TRBJ2-5	NA	CASTSGQQETQYF	TGTGCCAGCACCAGCGGACAGCAAGAGACCCAGTACTTC
NA	TRBV19	TRBJ1-1	NA	CASSVYPNTEAFF	TGTGCCAGTAGCGTCTACCCCAACACTGAAGCTTTCTTT